This TCR beta chain was sequenced in a study of shared T cell receptors in the human thymus. Clones were sequenced by immunoSEQ multiplex PCR, and TCRdb holds only the in-frame ones, with some missing. The top ten hold approximately 0.01% of the sample, which has approximately 730,000 clones, approximately 83% seen once. Per the germline V gene, CDR1 is LGHNA and CDR2 is YSLEER. This CDR3 spans 15 amino acids. V lost 4 bases, J lost 5 bases, and 9 bases stayed unmatched. The same specimen was also included in a second study, on human thymus T cells.

Sequenced: thymocytes. The sequence came from a girl in the first two years of life with a congenital heart defect. This chain links TRBV4-3 with TRBJ1-2; TRBD1 agrees at 8 bases. The CDR3 DNA reads TGCGCCAGCAGCCCCGGGACAGGCTTGGAGTATGGCTACACCTTC. This encodes CASSPGTGLEYGYTF.